This is a list of T cell receptor beta chains from one sample in a study of blood T cell repertoires in COVID-19. Libraries were prepared by immunoSEQ multiplex PCR; TCRdb keeps only in-frame clonotypes and omits some of them. The repertoire includes approximately 120,000 clones, approximately 74% of them detected once, and around 6.2% sits in the top ten. The sample consisted of peripheral blood. These TCRs come from an older man with COVID-19, enrolled during active disease. The CDR3 runs from the conserved cysteine through the conserved F or W. The D gene is left open where the match is weak. Clone size is given for some rows only: seen once, a few or many times, or a class if the clone is expanded.

.	TRBV5-5	TRBJ1-2	.	TGTGCCACCTCAGCTTCGGGGGGAATATCTAACTATGGCTACACCTTC	CATSASGGISNYGYTF
.	TRBV6-1	TRBJ2-7	TRBD1	TGTGCCAGCAGTGACATCCCCGGACAGGGAAACTACGAGCAGTACTTC	CASSDIPGQGNYEQYF
.	TRBV28	TRBJ1-2	.	TGTGCCAGCAGTTTTGGAACAGGGAGGGACTATGGCTACACCTTC	CASSFGTGRDYGYTF
.	TRBV14	TRBJ1-1	.	TGTGCCAGCAGCGAAATTTGGGAGGGGGTCACTGAAGCTTTCTTT	CASSEIWEGVTEAFF
.	TRBV27	TRBJ2-2	.	TGTGCCAGCAGGCAGGGGTTGTACACCGGGGAGCTGTTTTTT	CASRQGLYTGELFF
.	TRBV24-1	TRBJ2-3	TRBD2	TGTGCCACCAGTGATTCAAGGCTAGCGGGAAACACAGATACGCAGTATTTT	CATSDSRLAGNTDTQYF
.	TRBV12-5	TRBJ1-1	TRBD1	TGTGCTAGTGGTTTGGGGGACAGGCCGGGAGCTTTCTTT	CASGLGDRPGAFF
.	TRBV7-8	TRBJ1-4	.	TGTGCCAGCAGCTTAGGCTCCTACAGGGCTGAAAAACTGTTTTTT	CASSLGSYRAEKLFF
.	TRBV6-6	TRBJ2-7	TRBD1	TGTGCCAGCAGTTACTCCACGGGACAGGGCTACGAGCAGTACTTC	CASSYSTGQGYEQYF
.	TRBV19	TRBJ2-2	.	TGTGCCAGTAGTACCCGGGGAGGGAACACCGGGGAGCTGTTTTTT	CASSTRGGNTGELFF
.	TRBV6-5	TRBJ2-4	TRBD1	TGTGCCAGCTTGAGGACAGGGCGCCAAAACATTCAGTACTTC	CASLRTGRQNIQYF
.	TRBV5-1	TRBJ2-3	.	TGCGCCAGCAGCGTGACTGACTATCGCACAGATACGCAGTATTTT	CASSVTDYRTDTQYF
.	TRBV11-2	TRBJ2-7	.	TGTGCCAGCAGCTTAGTCCAGGCTCCCTCCTCCTCATCCGAGCAGTACTTC	CASSLVQAPSSSSEQYF
.	TRBV20-1	TRBJ1-2	.	TGCAGTGCCCGGGTTAACTATGGCTACACCTTC	CSARVNYGYTF
.	TRBV6-5	TRBJ1-1	.	TGTGCCAGCAGTTATCAGGGAATGACTTTCTTT	CASSYQGMTFF
once	TRBV28	TRBJ2-6	.	TGTGCCAGCAGTGACGGACTCAGCTCTGGGGCCAACGTCCTGACTTTC	CASSDGLSSGANVLTF
few	TRBV28	TRBJ2-7	.	TGTGCCAGCACCGAAAACGGGATCCACGAGCAGTACTTC	CASTENGIHEQYF
.	TRBV4-2	TRBJ2-1	TRBD1	TGTGCCAGCAGCCAAGGCGCTGGACAGGGAGGTAACAATGAGCAGTTCTTC	CASSQGAGQGGNNEQFF
.	TRBV5-1	TRBJ1-3	TRBD1	TGCGCCAGCAGCTTGGGGCGGACAGGGTTAAGCTCTGGAAACACCATATATTTT	CASSLGRTGLSSGNTIYF
.	TRBV25-1	TRBJ2-2	.	TGTGCCAGCAGTGAATGGAGACAGGGAGGCACCGGGGAGCTGTTTTTT	CASSEWRQGGTGELFF
.	TRBV7-9	TRBJ2-7	TRBD1	TGTGCCAGCAGCTTAGGGGGACAGCGGACTCGCGAGCAGTACTTC	CASSLGGQRTREQYF
.	TRBV12-3/TRBV12-4	TRBJ2-3	.	TGTGCCAGCATCCCCGGAGGGGAAGATACGCAGTATTTT	CASIPGGEDTQYF
.	TRBV28	TRBJ2-7	.	TGTGCCAGCAGACTGGGCAGCTCCTACGAGCAGTACTTC	CASRLGSSYEQYF
few	TRBV6-6	TRBJ2-6	.	TGTGCCAGCAGCCCTACAGGCAAGGGCAACGTCCTGACTTTC	CASSPTGKGNVLTF
.	TRBV25-1	TRBJ2-2	TRBD2	TGTGCCAGCAGTGAATGGGGGGGAGGGACCCCCGGGGAGCTGTTTTTT	CASSEWGGGTPGELFF
few	TRBV4-2	TRBJ1-1	.	TGTGCCAGCAGCCAACCGGACATGATGAACACTGAAGCTTTCTTT	CASSQPDMMNTEAFF
.	TRBV5-1	TRBJ1-2	.	TGCGCCAGCAGCTTGGTACCGGGACATACCCAAAACTATGGCTACACCTTC	CASSLVPGHTQNYGYTF
.	TRBV28	TRBJ2-1	.	TGTGCCAGCAGTCCCAGGACAGGGAGGGGCAATGAGCAGTTCTTC	CASSPRTGRGNEQFF
.	TRBV3-1/TRBV3-2	TRBJ2-7	TRBD2	TGTGCCAGCAGCCATAGTGCTTTAGCGGGAGAGGGTGAGCAGTACTTC	CASSHSALAGEGEQYF
.	TRBV7-3	TRBJ2-7	TRBD1	TGTGCCAGCAGCTTAATCCCAGGGGGCGAGCAGTACTTC	CASSLIPGGEQYF
few	TRBV15	TRBJ2-7	.	TGTGCCACCAGCAGAGATCAGGGTAGTACTTTCTACGAGCAGTACTTC	CATSRDQGSTFYEQYF
.	TRBV5-6	TRBJ1-6	.	TGTGCCAGCAGCCCGAGGGGGAGCTCCTATAATTCACCCCTCCACTTT	CASSPRGSSYNSPLHF
.	TRBV18	TRBJ1-2	.	TGTGCCAGCTCACCAACAGACAACTATGGCTACACCTTC	CASSPTDNYGYTF
.	TRBV7-8	TRBJ2-1	.	TGTGCCAGCAGCTTAGGGGGTTCCGGGAGCTCCTACAATGAGCAGTTCTTC	CASSLGGSGSSYNEQFF
few	TRBV29-1	TRBJ2-5	.	TGCAGCGTTGAGGAGCGGCAAGAGACCCAGTACTTC	CSVEERQETQYF
few	TRBV3-1/TRBV3-2	TRBJ2-4	TRBD2	TGTGCCAGCAGGCCCGGACTAGCGGGGAAAAACATTCAGTACTTC	CASRPGLAGKNIQYF
.	TRBV21-1	TRBJ2-1	.	TGTGCCAGCAGCGCGGACAGGGAGAATGAGCAGTTCTTC	CASSADRENEQFF
.	TRBV11-3	TRBJ2-6	.	TGTGCCAGCAGCTCAGGGGTTGGGGCCAACGTCCTGACTTTC	CASSSGVGANVLTF
.	TRBV19	TRBJ2-2	TRBD2	TGTGCCAGTAGCCCTGGACTAGCGGGAGCTTTGACCGGGGAGCTGTTTTTT	CASSPGLAGALTGELFF
.	TRBV7-9	TRBJ2-7	TRBD1	TGTGCCAGCAGCTTAGGGGACAGGGGTTACGAGCAGTACTTC	CASSLGDRGYEQYF
.	TRBV5-6	TRBJ2-7	TRBD1	TGTGCCAGCAGCTTGAGGGGGCCCCGCTCCTACGAGCAGTACTTC	CASSLRGPRSYEQYF
.	TRBV7-9	TRBJ1-4	TRBD1	TGTGCCAGCAGCTTAGGGGGACAGAGTAATGAAAAACTGTTTTTT	CASSLGGQSNEKLFF
.	TRBV2	TRBJ1-1	TRBD1	TGTGCCAGCATAGGACAGGTGAACACTGAAGCTTTCTTT	CASIGQVNTEAFF
.	TRBV28	TRBJ2-3	TRBD2	TGTGCCACCAAGTCAAGGACGGGGCGGGAGTGGAGAGATACGCAGTATTTT	CATKSRTGREWRDTQYF
.	TRBV15	TRBJ2-7	TRBD1	TGTGCCACCAGCATTGGACAGGGCACCTACGAGCAGTACTTC	CATSIGQGTYEQYF
.	TRBV6-5	TRBJ2-7	TRBD1	TGTGCCACCGCACAGGGGCTCCCCTACGAGCAGTACTTC	CATAQGLPYEQYF
.	TRBV6-5	TRBJ1-1	TRBD1	TGTGCCAGCAGGAACAGGGGCGGGACTGAAGCTTTCTTT	CASRNRGGTEAFF
.	TRBV4-1	TRBJ2-1	TRBD2	TGCGCCAGCAGCCAAGAGCCTAGCGGGAGTGACAATGAGCAGTTCTTC	CASSQEPSGSDNEQFF